This T cell receptor beta chain was recovered during a study of shared clonotypes between healthy human individuals. Study-wide results and caveats: Around 5% of naive CD4 clonotypes were common to several donors.

A remark on this clone: Its specificity is unknown.

Trimming shortened V by 3 bases and J by 4 bases, and 12 bases separated the two germline ends. This CDR3 is built from 15 residues. Germline V gene data show CDR1 as SGHTA and CDR2 as FQGTGA. Sequencing used immunoSEQ multiplex PCR; TCRdb keeps in-frame clones, though not all of them. The data show a few million clones, with 90% to 95% seen just once and 0.39% held by the top ten. The sequence derives from a man younger than 35 in good health. Some clones in this sample may be carry-over from other donors' samples. This rearrangement joins TRBV7-3 to TRBJ2-2; maybe TRBD1 (5 bases). Sequenced sample: naive CD4+ T cells from PBMCs. Subset given: CD45RA+ positively selected. The CDR3, as DNA: TGTGCCAGCAGCTTGGACACCCCCCTCACCGGGGAGCTGTTTTTT. Amino acids: CASSLDTPLTGELFF.